A selection of T cell receptor beta chains follows, all from one sample in a study of cytomegalovirus exposure and HLA in healthy donors. The repertoire was sequenced with immunoSEQ multiplex PCR; TCRdb's copy has only in-frame clones and lacks some. This sample has about 160,000 clones, with 70% to 85% found just once. The sequencing input was PBMCs. The receptor source for this set is a man aged 50-60 years in good health and CMV-seropositive. The CDR3 runs from the conserved cysteine through the conserved F or W. A D gene is named only where the DNA matches it firmly. The size entry is marked missing in some rows and otherwise reads once, few, many or a size class.

>NA|TRBV6-6|NA|TRBJ2-7
CATTRLQGYEQYF
TGTGCCACAACCCGGCTACAGGGCTACGAGCAGTACTTC
>once|TRBV4-2|NA|TRBJ1-5
CASSLHPGDRGDQPQHF
TGTGCCAGCAGCCTCCACCCGGGAGATAGGGGCGATCAGCCCCAGCATTTT
>once|TRBV27|NA|TRBJ1-2
CASSLTGSGYGYTF
TGTGCCAGCAGTCTCACAGGGTCGGGCTATGGCTACACCTTC
>NA|TRBV6-6|NA|TRBJ2-5
CASGPVGVEETQYF
TGTGCCAGCGGCCCGGTCGGGGTTGAGGAGACCCAGTACTTC
>few|TRBV18|TRBD1|TRBJ1-4
CASSLGRGLEKLFF
TGTGCCAGCTCACTCGGCAGGGGGCTTGAAAAACTGTTTTTT
>few|TRBV11-2|NA|TRBJ1-2
CASSLDPSGNYGYTF
TGTGCCAGCAGCTTAGATCCGTCAGGGAACTATGGCTACACCTTC
>NA|TRBV27|NA|TRBJ2-5
CASSLYLDLETQYF
TGTGCCAGCAGTTTATATCTAGATTTGGAGACCCAGTACTTC
>NA|TRBV18|NA|TRBJ2-1
CASSRNRDGEQFF
TGTGCCAGCTCACGGAACAGGGATGGTGAGCAGTTCTTC
>NA|TRBV5-4|TRBD1|TRBJ2-7
CASSPRGRGRNDEQYF
TGTGCCAGCAGCCCGAGGGGCAGGGGGCGAAACGACGAGCAGTACTTC
>NA|TRBV7-2|NA|TRBJ1-5
CASSLVALSQPQHF
TGTGCCAGCAGCTTAGTCGCGCTATCTCAGCCCCAGCATTTT
>NA|TRBV6-1|NA|TRBJ1-2
CASSEAHRVGSGYTF
TGTGCCAGCAGTGAAGCGCACAGGGTGGGTTCTGGCTACACCTTC
>NA|TRBV19|NA|TRBJ1-5
CASSTARRVFANQPQHF
TGTGCCAGTAGTACCGCTCGGCGGGTTTTTGCCAATCAGCCCCAGCATTTT
>NA|TRBV7-6|TRBD1|TRBJ2-7
CASSLDRTGGSYEQYF
TGTGCCAGCAGCTTAGACAGGACAGGGGGCTCCTACGAGCAGTACTTC
>NA|TRBV7-3|NA|TRBJ2-7
CASSLRGATDNEQYF
TGTGCCAGCAGCTTACGGGGAGCGACTGACAACGAGCAGTACTTC
>NA|TRBV5-1|TRBD1|TRBJ2-3
CASSLRTGAVPDTQYF
TGCGCCAGCAGCTTGAGGACAGGGGCAGTTCCCGATACGCAGTATTTT
>NA|TRBV28|TRBD1|TRBJ1-5
CASSPPTGSRNQPQHF
TGTGCCAGCAGTCCTCCGACAGGGTCACGGAATCAGCCCCAGCATTTT
>NA|TRBV9|NA|TRBJ2-7
CASSRGGQGLYEQYF
TGTGCCAGCAGCCGGGGCGGGCAGGGACTCTACGAGCAGTACTTC
>NA|TRBV4-3|NA|TRBJ2-1
CASSQLIRGYNEQFF
TGCGCCAGCAGCCAACTAATAAGAGGGTACAATGAGCAGTTCTTC
>NA|TRBV2|NA|TRBJ1-2
CASSVEGLNYGYTF
TGTGCCAGCAGTGTCGAGGGACTTAACTATGGCTACACCTTC
>NA|TRBV15|NA|TRBJ2-7
CATSSDRYPRNEQYF
TGTGCCACCAGCAGCGACAGATATCCACGAAACGAGCAGTACTTC